One sample yielded the 8 T cell receptor beta chains listed below, sequenced in a study of T-cell reconstitution after alpha-beta-depleted transplantation in children. Preparation of the TCRbeta library used unique molecular identifiers. TCRdb reprocessed the PCR reads via MiXCR and lists one record per CDR3 protein. The sample contains 15,000 to 20,000 distinct CDR3 sequences, about 5% of which appear only once. Source: PBMCs, taken before TCRalphabeta/CD19-depleted stem cell transplant. Receptors were obtained from a boy younger than 18 with acute lymphoblastic leukemia, due to receive a stem cell transplant.

This clonotype was seen at least ten times. The V gene is TRBV12-3 or TRBV12-4, the J gene TRBJ1-6; tentative D call: TRBD1 (5 bases). This CDR3 has 15 amino acids. V gave up 5 bases and J gave up 7 bases, with 15 bases separating them. CDR3 in amino acids: CASSLHGGSNSPLHF. CDR3 nucleotide sequence: TGTGCCAGCAGTCTCCATGGGGGAAGCAATTCACCCCTCCACTTT.

V and J are TRBV7-9 and TRBJ2-7; D is uncertain. CDR1 is SEHNR, CDR2 FQNEAQ, per germline (reference sequence). The length of the CDR3 is 12 residues. Between the trimmed V and J ends, which lost 1 base and 9 bases, there was a span of 10 bases. CDR3: CASSLVDRGQYF. For the CDR3, the DNA is TGTGCCAGCAGCTTAGTCGACCGAGGGCAGTACTTC.

There are many counts of this clonotype. CDR3 in amino acids: CSARDLWTVGEKLFF. CDR3 sequence (DNA): TGCAGTGCTAGAGATCTCTGGACAGTCGGAGAAAAACTGTTTTTT. The chain links TRBV20-1 to TRBJ1-4; the D gene is possibly TRBD1 (6 bases). V was cut by 0 bases and J by 8 bases, with 16 bases left in between. CDR1 is DFQATT, CDR2 SNEGSKA, per germline (reference sequence). This CDR3 contains 15 residues.

This clonotype was seen at least ten times. V and J are TRBV4-1 and TRBJ1-5; 7 nucleotides agree with TRBD1. This CDR3 has 17 amino acids. Germline assignment: CDR1 MGHRA and CDR2 YSYEKL. J gave up 3 bases and V 2 bases, and 10 bases lay outside the gene matches. CDR3 DNA sequence: TGCGCCAGCAGCCAACGCACACAGGGGATTAACAATCAGCCCCAGCATTTT. Its translation: CASSQRTQGINNQPQHF.

This clonotype has a count of ten or more. The V call is TRBV5-1, the J call TRBJ1-1; D gene ambiguous. V shed 1 base and J shed 0 bases, with 13 bases lying between them. CDR3 size: 16 residues. Germline V gene lookup returns CDR1 SGHRS and CDR2 YFSETQ. The chain's CDR3 is CASSLSNGILNTEAFF. The CDR3 nucleotides read TGCGCCAGCAGCTTGTCGAACGGCATCTTGAACACTGAAGCTTTCTTT.

This clonotype was detected ten times or more. V usage is TRBV20-1 and J usage is TRBJ2-4, with TRBD1 matching 9 bases. The CDR3 is made up of 13 amino acids. Trimming cost V 5 bases and J 8 bases; bases outside gene matches: 7. Germline CDR1 reads DFQATT; CDR2 reads SNEGSKA (reference sequence). CDR3 DNA: TGCAGTGCTGTAACAGGGGGCTTAGACATTCAGTACTTC. It specifies CSAVTGGLDIQYF.

There are many counts of this clonotype. The rearrangement links TRBV6-2 or TRBV6-3 to TRBJ1-5; maybe TRBD1 (5 bases). With 0 bases removed from V and 4 bases from J, the gap between germline ends came to 10 bases. Germline V gene sequence: CDR1 MNHEY, CDR2 SVGEGT. This CDR3 is built from 15 residues. CDR3 DNA: TGTGCCAGCAGTTACTCGTGGGGGATGAATCAGCCCCAGCATTTT. It yields the protein CASSYSWGMNQPQHF.

Many counts were recorded for this clonotype. This chain links TRBV20-1 with TRBJ1-1; TRBD1 aligns across 8 bases. Looked up from germline, CDR1 is DFQATT and CDR2 is SNEGSKA (reference sequence). The CDR3 runs 14 residues. V dropped 0 bases and J dropped 10; count of bases not matched to a gene: 10. The CDR3 DNA sequence: TGCAGTGCTAGAGACCCGGGACAGGCAACGGGAGCTTTCTTT. This gives the protein CSARDPGQATGAFF.